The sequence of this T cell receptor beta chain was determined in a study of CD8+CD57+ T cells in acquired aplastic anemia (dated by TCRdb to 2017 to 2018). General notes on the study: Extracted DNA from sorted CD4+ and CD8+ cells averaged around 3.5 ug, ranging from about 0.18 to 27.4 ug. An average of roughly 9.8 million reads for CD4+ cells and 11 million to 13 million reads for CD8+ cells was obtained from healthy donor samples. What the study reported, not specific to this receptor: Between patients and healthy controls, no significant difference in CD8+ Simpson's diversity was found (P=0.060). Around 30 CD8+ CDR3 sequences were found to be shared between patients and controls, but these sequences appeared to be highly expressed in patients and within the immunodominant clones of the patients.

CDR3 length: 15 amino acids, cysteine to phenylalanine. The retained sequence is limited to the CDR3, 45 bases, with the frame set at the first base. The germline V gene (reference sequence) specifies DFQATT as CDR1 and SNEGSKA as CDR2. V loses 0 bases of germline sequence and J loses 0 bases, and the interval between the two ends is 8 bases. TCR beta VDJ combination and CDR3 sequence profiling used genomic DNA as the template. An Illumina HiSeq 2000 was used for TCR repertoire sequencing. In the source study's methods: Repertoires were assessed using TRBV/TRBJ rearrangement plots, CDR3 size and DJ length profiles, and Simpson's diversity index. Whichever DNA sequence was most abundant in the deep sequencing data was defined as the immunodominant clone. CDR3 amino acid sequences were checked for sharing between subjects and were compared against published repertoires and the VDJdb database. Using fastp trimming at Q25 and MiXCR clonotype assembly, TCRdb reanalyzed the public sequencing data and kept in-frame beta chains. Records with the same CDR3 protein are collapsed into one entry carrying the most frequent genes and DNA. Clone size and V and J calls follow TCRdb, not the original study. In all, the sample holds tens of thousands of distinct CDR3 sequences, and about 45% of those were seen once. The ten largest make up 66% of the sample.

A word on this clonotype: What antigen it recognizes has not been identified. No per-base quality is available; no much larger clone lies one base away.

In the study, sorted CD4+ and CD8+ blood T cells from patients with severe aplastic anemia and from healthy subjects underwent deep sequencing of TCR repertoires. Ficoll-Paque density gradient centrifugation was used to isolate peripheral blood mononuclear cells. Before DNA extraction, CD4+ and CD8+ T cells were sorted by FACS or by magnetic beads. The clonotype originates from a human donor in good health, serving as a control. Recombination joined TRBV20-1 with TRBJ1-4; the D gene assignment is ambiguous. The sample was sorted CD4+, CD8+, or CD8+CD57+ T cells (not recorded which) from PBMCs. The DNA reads TGCAGTGCTAGAGACCCGGACGCAACTAATGAAAAACTGTTTTTT. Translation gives CSARDPDATNEKLFF.